The 9 T cell receptor beta chains below come from one sample, sequenced in a study of regulatory T cells in long-lasting Graves disease. Arm-PCR of CDR3 regions and iRepertoire HTBI primers were the basis on which TCR beta libraries were built. TCRdb called the multiplex PCR reads again in MiXCR, with one record for every CDR3 protein. Among 600,000 to 650,000 distinct CDR3 sequences, roughly 15% were seen once, and the ten largest hold approximately 20%. Indicated time point: newly diagnosed GD, antithyroid drugs for less than 3 months. Generation of the TCR library employed RNA extracted from PBMCs. The sample was also reused in another study, on T cells in Graves' hyperthyroidism and ophthalmopathy.

The sample here was peripheral blood mononuclear cells (PBMCs), taken at new diagnosis, from a patient treated with antithyroid drugs. The receptors stem from a woman in her twenties or thirties with Graves disease.

This clonotype was counted at least ten times. The chain combines TRBV2 with TRBJ1-3; D uncertain. The CDR3 has 15 residues. With 6 bases removed from V and 0 bases from J, the gap between germline ends came to 12 bases. The germline V gene encodes CDR1 SNHLY and CDR2 FYNNEI. CDR3 in DNA: TGTGCCAGCAGGACTCGAGCCCTCTCTGGAAACACCATATATTTT. Its translation is CASRTRALSGNTIYF.

The chain carries TRBV5-6 and TRBJ1-5; tentatively, D is TRBD1 (5 bases). The CDR3 sequence is 15 residues long. Germline CDR1 and CDR2: SGHDT and YYEEEE. The ends were cut back, 4 bases at V and 0 bases at J, with 11 bases in the middle. CDR3 protein: CASSTSGVSNQPQHF. In DNA form, the CDR3 reads TGTGCCAGCAGCACCTCGGGGGTTAGCAATCAGCCCCAGCATTTT.

There are many counts of this clonotype. The chain carries TRBV2 and TRBJ1-1; D gene unclear. The germline V gene has CDR1 SNHLY and CDR2 FYNNEI. Trimming stripped 5 bases from V and 8 bases from J, with 12 bases between. This CDR3 is 12 amino acids long. The CDR3 loop is CASSPLVREAFF. For the CDR3, the DNA is TGTGCCAGCAGTCCTCTTGTACGGGAAGCTTTCTTT.

This clonotype was observed once. The gene calls are TRBV7-2 and TRBJ1-3, with D unresolved. V dropped 4 bases and J dropped 1 base, with 11 bases sitting between them. Germline-derived CDR1 and CDR2 are SGHTA and FQGNSA. The length of the CDR3 is 15 residues. CDR3 region: CASSSGGESGNTIYF. The CDR3 nucleotides read TGTGCCAGCAGCTCCGGTGGGGAATCTGGAAACACCATATATTTT.

This clonotype was detected a few times. The rearrangement links TRBV6-2 or TRBV6-3 to TRBJ2-1, with D perhaps matching TRBD1 (6 bases). The CDR3 is made up of 17 amino acids. V shed 0 bases and J shed 8 bases, with 20 bases lying between them. In germline, CDR1 is MNHEY, CDR2 SVGEGT. CDR3 nucleotide sequence: TGTGCCAGCAGTTACTCCGGACAGTTGGTTTTTGCCCATGAGCAGTTCTTC. Translated, it gives CASSYSGQLVFAHEQFF.

The sample holds a few counts of this clonotype. CDR3 in amino acids: CATSPGGLGPYEQYF. The CDR3 DNA is TGTGCCACCAGCCCCGGGGGCCTCGGACCCTACGAGCAGTACTTC. This chain links TRBV24-1 with TRBJ2-7; TRBD1 or TRBD2 may be the D gene (6 bases each). V gave up 7 bases and J gave up 2 bases, with 17 bases separating them. Germline CDR1 reads KGHDR; CDR2 reads SFDVKD. There are 15 residues in the CDR3.

This clonotype came up a few times. The chain uses TRBV3-1 and TRBJ2-7; 14 bases are shared with TRBD2. The J segment lost 7 bases and the V segment lost 5 bases, leaving 4 bases of the junction unmatched. Germline V CDR1 and CDR2: LGHDT, YNNKEL (reference sequence). The CDR3 sequence is 14 residues long. Written as DNA, the CDR3 is TGTGCCAGCAGCTCCGGACTAGCGGGAGGTGAGCAGTACTTC. This translates into CASSSGLAGGEQYF.

The chain is built from TRBV3-1 and TRBJ2-7; D gene ambiguous. The ends were cut back, 3 bases at V and 3 bases at J, with 15 bases in the middle. This CDR3 has 15 residues. The germline V gene encodes CDR1 LGHDT and CDR2 YNNKEL (reference sequence). The CDR3 spells CASSQVLALSYEQYF. Written as DNA, the CDR3 is TGTGCCAGCAGCCAGGTGTTGGCCCTGAGCTACGAGCAGTACTTC.

This clonotype was counted a few times. This chain links TRBV25-1 with TRBJ1-3, with 8 bases identical to TRBD1. The length of the CDR3 is 15 residues. In germline, CDR1 is MGHDK, CDR2 SYGVNS. Germline trimming cut 10 bases from V and 2 bases from J; bases unmatched to any gene: 10. The chain's CDR3 is CATEPGTGAGNTIYF. In nucleotides, the CDR3 is TGTGCCACCGAACCCGGGACAGGAGCTGGAAACACCATATATTTT.